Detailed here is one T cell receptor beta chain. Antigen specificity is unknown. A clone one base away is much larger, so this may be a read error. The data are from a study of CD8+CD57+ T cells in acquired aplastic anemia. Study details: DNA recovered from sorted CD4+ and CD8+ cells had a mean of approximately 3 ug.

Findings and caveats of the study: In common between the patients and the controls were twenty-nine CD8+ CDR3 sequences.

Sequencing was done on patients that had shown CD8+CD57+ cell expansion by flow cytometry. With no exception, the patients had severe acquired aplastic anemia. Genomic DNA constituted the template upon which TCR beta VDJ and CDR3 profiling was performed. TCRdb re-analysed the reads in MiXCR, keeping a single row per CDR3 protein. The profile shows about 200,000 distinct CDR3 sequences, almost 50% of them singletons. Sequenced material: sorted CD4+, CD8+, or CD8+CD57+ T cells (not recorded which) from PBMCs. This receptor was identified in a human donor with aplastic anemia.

The CDR3 DNA sequence: TGTGCCATCAGACCGACGACAGTACGGGTGCGGTATGGCTACACCTTC. It specifies CAIRPTTVRVRYGYTF. The chain links TRBV10-3 to TRBJ1-2; tentatively, D is TRBD1 (5 bases). The V end lost 6 bases, the J end lost 5 bases, and 22 bases lay between the germline ends. The CDR3 totals 16 residues. CDR1 is ENHRY and CDR2 is SYGVKD in the germline V gene.